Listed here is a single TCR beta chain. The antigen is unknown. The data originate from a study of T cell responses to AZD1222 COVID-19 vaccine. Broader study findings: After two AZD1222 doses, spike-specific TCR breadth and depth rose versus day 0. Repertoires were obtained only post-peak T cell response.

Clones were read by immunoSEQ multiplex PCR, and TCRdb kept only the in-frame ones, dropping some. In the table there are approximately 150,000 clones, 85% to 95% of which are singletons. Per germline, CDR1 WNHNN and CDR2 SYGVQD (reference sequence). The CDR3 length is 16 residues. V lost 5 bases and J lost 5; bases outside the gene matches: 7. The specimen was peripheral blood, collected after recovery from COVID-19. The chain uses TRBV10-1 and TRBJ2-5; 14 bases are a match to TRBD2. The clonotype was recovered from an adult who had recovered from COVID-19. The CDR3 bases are TGCGCCAGCAGTTCGGGACTAGCGGGAGTGGGGGAGACCCAGTACTTC. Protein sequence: CASSSGLAGVGETQYF.